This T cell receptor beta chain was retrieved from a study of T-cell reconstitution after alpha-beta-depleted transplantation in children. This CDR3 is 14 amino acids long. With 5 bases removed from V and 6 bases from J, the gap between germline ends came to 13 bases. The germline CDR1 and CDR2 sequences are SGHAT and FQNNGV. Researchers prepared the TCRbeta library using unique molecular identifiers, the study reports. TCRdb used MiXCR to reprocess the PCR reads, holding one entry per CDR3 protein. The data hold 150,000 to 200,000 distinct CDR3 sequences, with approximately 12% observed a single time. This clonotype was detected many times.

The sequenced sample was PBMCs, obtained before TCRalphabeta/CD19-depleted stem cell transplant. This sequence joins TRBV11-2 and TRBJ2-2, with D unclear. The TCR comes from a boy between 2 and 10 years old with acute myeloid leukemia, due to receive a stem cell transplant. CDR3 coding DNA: TGTGCCAGCAGCGGACGGCTAGGGCCCGGGGAGCTGTTTTTT. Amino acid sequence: CASSGRLGPGELFF. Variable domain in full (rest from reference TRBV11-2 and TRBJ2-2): EAGVAQSPRYKIIEKRQSVAFWCNPISGHATLYWYQQILGQGPKLLIQFQNNGVVDDSQLPKDRFSAERLKGVDSTLKIQPAKLEDSAVYLCASSGRLGPGELFFGEGSRLTVL.